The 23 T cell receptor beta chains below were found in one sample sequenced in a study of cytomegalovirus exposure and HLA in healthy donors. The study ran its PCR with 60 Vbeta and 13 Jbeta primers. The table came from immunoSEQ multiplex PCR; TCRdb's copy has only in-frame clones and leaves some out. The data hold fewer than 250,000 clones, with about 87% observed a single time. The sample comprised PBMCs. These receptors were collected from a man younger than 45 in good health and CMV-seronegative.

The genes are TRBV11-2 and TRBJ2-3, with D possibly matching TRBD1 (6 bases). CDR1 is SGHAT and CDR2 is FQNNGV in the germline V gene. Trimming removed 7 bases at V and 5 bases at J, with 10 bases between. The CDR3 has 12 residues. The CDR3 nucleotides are TGTGCCAGCACCGAACAGGGAGATACGCAGTATTTT. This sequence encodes CASTEQGDTQYF.

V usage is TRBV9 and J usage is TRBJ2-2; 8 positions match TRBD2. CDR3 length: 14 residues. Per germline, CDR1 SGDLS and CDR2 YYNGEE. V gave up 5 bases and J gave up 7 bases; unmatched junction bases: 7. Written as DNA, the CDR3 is TGTGCCAGCAGGCAGCGGGAGTCGGACGGGGAGCTGTTTTTT. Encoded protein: CASRQRESDGELFF.

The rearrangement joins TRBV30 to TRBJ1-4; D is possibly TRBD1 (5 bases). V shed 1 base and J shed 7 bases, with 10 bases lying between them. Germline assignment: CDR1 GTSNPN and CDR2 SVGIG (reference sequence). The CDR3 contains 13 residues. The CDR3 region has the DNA TGTGCCTGGAGTGGGGGGAGGGGTGAAAAACTGTTTTTT. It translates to CAWSGGRGEKLFF.

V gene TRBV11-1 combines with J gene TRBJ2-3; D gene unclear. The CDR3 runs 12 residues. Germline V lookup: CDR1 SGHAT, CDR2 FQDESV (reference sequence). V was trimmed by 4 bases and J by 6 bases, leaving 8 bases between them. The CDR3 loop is CASSYERDTQYF. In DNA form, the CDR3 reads TGTGCCAGCAGCTATGAGAGGGATACGCAGTATTTT.

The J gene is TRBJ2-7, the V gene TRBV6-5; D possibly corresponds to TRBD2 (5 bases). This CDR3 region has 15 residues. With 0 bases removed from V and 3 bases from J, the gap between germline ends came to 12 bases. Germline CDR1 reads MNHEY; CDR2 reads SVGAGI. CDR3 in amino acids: CASSYSGGPFYEQYF. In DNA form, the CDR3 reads TGTGCCAGCAGTTACTCTGGCGGGCCATTCTACGAGCAGTACTTC.

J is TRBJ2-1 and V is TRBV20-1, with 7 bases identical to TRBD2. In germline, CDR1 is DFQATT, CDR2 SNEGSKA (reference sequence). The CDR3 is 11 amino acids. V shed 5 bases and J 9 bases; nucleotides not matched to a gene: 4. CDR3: CSASAGVEQFF. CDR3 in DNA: TGCAGTGCTTCGGCGGGGGTTGAGCAGTTCTTC.

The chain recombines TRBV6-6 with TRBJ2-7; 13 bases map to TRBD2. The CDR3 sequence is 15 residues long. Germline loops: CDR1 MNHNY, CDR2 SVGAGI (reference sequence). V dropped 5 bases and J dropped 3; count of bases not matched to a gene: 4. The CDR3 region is CASSLRTSGGYEQYF. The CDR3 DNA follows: TGTGCCAGCAGTCTTCGGACTAGCGGGGGCTACGAGCAGTACTTC.

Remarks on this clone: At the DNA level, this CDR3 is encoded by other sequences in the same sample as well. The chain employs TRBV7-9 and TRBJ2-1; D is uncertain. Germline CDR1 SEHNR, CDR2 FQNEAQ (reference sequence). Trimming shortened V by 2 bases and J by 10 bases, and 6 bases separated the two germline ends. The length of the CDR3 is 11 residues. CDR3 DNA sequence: TGTGCCAGCAGCTTACCACGGGAGCAGTTCTTC. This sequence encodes CASSLPREQFF.

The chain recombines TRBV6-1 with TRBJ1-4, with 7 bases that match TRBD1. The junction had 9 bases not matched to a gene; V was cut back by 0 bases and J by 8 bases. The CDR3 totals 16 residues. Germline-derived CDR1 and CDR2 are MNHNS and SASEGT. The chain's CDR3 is CASSEAGRGNAEKLFF. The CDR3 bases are TGTGCCAGCAGTGAAGCGGGCAGGGGGAACGCCGAAAAACTGTTTTTT.

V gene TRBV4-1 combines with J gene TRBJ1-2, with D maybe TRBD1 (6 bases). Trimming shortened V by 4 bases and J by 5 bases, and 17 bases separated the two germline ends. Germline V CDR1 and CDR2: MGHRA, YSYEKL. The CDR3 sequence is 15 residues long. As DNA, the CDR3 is TGCGCCAGCAGCCCTATAGGACAGTCCTTTTATGGCTACACCTTC. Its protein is CASSPIGQSFYGYTF.

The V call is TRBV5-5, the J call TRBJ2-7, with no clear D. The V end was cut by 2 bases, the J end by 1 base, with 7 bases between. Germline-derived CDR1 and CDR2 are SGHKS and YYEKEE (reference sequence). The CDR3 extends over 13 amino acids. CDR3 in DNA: TGTGCCAGCAGCTTTTCGACATCCTACGAGCAGTACTTC. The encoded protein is CASSFSTSYEQYF.

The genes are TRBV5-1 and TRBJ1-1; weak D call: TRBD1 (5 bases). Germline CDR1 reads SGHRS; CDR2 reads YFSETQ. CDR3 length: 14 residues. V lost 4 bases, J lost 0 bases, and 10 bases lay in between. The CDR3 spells CASSPATVNTEAFF. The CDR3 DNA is TGCGCCAGCAGCCCCGCGACAGTGAACACTGAAGCTTTCTTT.

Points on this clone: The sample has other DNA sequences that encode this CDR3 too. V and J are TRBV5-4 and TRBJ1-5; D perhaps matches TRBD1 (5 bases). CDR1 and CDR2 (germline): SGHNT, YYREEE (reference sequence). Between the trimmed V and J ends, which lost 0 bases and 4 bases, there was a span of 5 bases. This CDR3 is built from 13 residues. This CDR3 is CASSLDRNQPQHF. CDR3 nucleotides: TGTGCCAGCAGCTTGGACAGGAATCAGCCCCAGCATTTT.

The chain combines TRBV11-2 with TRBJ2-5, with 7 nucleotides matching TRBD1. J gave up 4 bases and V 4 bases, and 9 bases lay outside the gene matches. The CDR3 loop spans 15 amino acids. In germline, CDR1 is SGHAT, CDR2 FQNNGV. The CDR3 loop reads CASSYRDRETETQYF. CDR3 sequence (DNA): TGTGCCAGCAGCTACCGGGACAGAGAAACAGAGACCCAGTACTTC.

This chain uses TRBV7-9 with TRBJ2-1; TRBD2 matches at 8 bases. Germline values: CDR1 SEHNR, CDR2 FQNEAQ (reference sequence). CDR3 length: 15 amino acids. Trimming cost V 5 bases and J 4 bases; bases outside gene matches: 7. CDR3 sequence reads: CASSPWTSPYNEQFF. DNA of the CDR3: TGTGCCAGCAGCCCCTGGACTAGCCCGTACAATGAGCAGTTCTTC.

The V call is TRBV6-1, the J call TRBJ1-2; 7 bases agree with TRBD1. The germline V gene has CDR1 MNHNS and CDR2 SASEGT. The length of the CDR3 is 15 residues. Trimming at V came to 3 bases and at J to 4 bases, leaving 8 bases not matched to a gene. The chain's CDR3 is CASSESAGGSYGYTF. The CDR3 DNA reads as TGTGCCAGCAGTGAGTCGGCAGGGGGGAGCTATGGCTACACCTTC.

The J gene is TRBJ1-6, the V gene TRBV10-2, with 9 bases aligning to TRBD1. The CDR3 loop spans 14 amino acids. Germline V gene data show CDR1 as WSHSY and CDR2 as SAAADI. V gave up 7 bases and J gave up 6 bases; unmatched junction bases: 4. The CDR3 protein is CASTQTGGNSPLHF. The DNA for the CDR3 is TGCGCCAGCACCCAGACAGGGGGTAATTCACCCCTCCACTTT.

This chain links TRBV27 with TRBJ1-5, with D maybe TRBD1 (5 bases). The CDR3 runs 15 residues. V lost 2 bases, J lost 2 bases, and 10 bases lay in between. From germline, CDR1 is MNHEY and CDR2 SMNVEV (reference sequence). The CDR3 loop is CASSLAGTGNQPQHF. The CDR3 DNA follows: TGTGCCAGCAGTTTAGCGGGGACCGGCAATCAGCCCCAGCATTTT.

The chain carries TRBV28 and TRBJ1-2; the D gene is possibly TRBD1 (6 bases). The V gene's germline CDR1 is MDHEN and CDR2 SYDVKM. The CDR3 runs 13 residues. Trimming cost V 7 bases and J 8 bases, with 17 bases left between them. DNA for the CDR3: TGTGCCAGCAAATGGAATCAGGGGCTCGGCTACACCTTC. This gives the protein CASKWNQGLGYTF.

CDR3 residues: CASTLAGTYNEQFF. CDR3 coding DNA: TGTGCCAGCACACTGGCAGGAACTTACAATGAGCAGTTCTTC. The chain has TRBV7-2 and TRBJ2-1; D ambiguous. The CDR3 is made up of 14 amino acids. Germline V gives CDR1 SGHTA, CDR2 FQGNSA. Trimming took 7 bases from V and 4 from J, leaving 14 bases between them. Drawing the rest from reference TRBV7-2 and TRBJ2-1, the complete variable domain is GAGVSQSPSNKVTEKGKDVELRCDPISGHTALYWYRQSLGQGLEFLIYFQGNSAPDKSGLPSDRFSAERTGGSVSTLTIQRTQQEDSAVYLCASTLAGTYNEQFFGPGTRLTVL.

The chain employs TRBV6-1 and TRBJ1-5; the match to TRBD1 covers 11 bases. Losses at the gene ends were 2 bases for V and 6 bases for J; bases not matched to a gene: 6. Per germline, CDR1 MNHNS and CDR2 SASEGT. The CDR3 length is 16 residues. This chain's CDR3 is CASSELVGQGGQPQHF. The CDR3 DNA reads TGTGCCAGCAGTGAATTGGTGGGACAGGGGGGTCAGCCCCAGCATTTT.

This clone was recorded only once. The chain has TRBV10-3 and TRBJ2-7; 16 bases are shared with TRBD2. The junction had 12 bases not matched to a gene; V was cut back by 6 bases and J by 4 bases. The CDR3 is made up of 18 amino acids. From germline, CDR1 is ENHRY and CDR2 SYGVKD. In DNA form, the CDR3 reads TGTGCCATCAGGCCCGGCCATGGGACTAGCGGGAGGGAGTACGAGCAGTACTTC. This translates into CAIRPGHGTSGREYEQYF.

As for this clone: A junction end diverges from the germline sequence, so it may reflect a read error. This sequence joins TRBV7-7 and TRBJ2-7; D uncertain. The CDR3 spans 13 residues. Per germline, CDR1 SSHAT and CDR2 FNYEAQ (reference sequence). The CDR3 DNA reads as TGTGCTAGCAGCTTAGCTCAAAACAACGAGCAGTACTTC. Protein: CASSLAQNNEQYF.